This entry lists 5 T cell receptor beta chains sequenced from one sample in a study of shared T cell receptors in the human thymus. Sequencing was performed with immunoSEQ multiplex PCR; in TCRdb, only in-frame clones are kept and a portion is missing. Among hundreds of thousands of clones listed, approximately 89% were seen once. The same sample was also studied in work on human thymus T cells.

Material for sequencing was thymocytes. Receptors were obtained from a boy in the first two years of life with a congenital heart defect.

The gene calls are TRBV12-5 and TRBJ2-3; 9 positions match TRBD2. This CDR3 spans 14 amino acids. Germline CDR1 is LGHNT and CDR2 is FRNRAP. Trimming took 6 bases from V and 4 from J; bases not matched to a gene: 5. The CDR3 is CASGAGGWSDTQYF. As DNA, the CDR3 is TGTGCTAGTGGAGCGGGGGGTTGGTCAGATACGCAGTATTTT.

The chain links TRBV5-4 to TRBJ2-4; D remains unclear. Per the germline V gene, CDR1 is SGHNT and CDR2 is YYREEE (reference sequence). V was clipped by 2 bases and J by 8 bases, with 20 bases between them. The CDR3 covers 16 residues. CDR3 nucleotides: TGTGCCAGCAGCTTAAATTTTGTTGCAGATGAGGACATTCAGTACTTC. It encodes CASSLNFVADEDIQYF.

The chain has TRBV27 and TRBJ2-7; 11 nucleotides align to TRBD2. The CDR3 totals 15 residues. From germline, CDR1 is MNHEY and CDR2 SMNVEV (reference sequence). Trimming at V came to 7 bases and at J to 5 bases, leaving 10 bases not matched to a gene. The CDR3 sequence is CASIPLAGGGNEQYF. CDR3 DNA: TGTGCCAGCATTCCCCTAGCGGGAGGAGGCAACGAGCAGTACTTC.

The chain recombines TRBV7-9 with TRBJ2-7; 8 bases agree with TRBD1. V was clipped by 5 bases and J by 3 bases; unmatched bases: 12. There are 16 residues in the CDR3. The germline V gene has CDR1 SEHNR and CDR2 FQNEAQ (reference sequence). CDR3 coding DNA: TGTGCCAGCAGCACCCCCGAACCCGGGACAGGCTACGAGCAGTACTTC. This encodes CASSTPEPGTGYEQYF.

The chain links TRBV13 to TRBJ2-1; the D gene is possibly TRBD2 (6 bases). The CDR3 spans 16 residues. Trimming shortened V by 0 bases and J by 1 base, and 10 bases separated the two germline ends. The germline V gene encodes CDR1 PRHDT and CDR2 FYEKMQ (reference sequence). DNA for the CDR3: TGTGCCAGCAGCTTAGGGGCCAGCGGGTCCTACAATGAGCAGTTCTTC. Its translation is CASSLGASGSYNEQFF.